A single sample gave rise to the 20 T cell receptor beta chains below, sequenced in a study of control samples from healthy donors and cancer patients (dated by TCRdb to 2018 to 2020). The library was generated by the immunoSEQ multiplex PCR assay. The immuneACCESS repertoire file appears here via TCRdb, limited to in-frame rearrangements. These files lack a portion of the clones; in checked studies, under half of the deficit traces to unresolved V genes, and the cause of the others is not known. Present in this sample are some 64,000 clones, around 87% of which were seen just once. Approximately 2.3% of the sample is taken by the ten largest. The specimen was PBMCs. These receptors were collected from a woman aged 45 to 65 with head and neck cancer.

V is TRBV5-8 and J is TRBJ2-7; D call uncertain. Germline-derived CDR1 and CDR2 are SGHTS and YDEGEE. Trimming shortened V by 7 bases and J by 4 bases, and 9 bases separated the two germline ends. The CDR3 has 11 amino acids. The CDR3 is CASSFEYEQYF. CDR3 coding DNA: TGTGCCAGCTCCTTTGAATACGAGCAGTACTTC. Full variable domain (remainder filled in from reference TRBV5-8 and TRBJ2-7): EAGVTQSPTHLIKTRGQQATLRCSPISGHTSVYWYQQALGLGLQFLLWYDEGEERNRGNFPPRFSGRQFPNYSSELNVNALELEDSALYLCASSFEYEQYFGPGTRLTVT.

J is TRBJ1-2 and V is TRBV5-1; 9 nucleotides line up with TRBD1. The V and J ends lost 3 bases and 7 bases, in that order; junction bases with no gene match: 13. CDR3 length: 16 amino acids. Germline lookup yields CDR1 SGHRS and CDR2 YFSETQ. This CDR3 is CASSSPGTGSGPGYTF. As DNA, the CDR3 is TGCGCCAGCAGCTCCCCCGGGACAGGGTCGGGTCCTGGCTACACCTTC.

The rearrangement uses TRBV5-1 and TRBJ2-7, with 13 bases identical to TRBD2. The CDR3 runs to 16 residues. Trimming at V came to 4 bases and at J to 4 bases, leaving 8 bases not matched to a gene. CDR1 and CDR2 from the germline V gene are SGHRS and YFSETQ. The CDR3 nucleotides are TGCGCCAGCAGCCGGGCGACTAGCGGGGGGTGGTACGAGCAGTACTTC. It is translated as CASSRATSGGWYEQYF.

The genes are TRBV6-5 and TRBJ2-7, with TRBD1 matching 10 bases. The junction had 9 bases not matched to a gene; V was cut back by 11 bases and J by 2 bases. CDR1 is MNHEY and CDR2 is SVGAGI in the germline V gene. CDR3 length: 14 residues. The CDR3 DNA follows: TGTGCCGTCGACAGGGGGCCAATCACCTACGAGCAGTACTTC. Protein: CAVDRGPITYEQYF.

The rearrangement links TRBV27 to TRBJ1-2; D gene uncertain. Trimming removed 8 bases at V and 0 bases at J, with 10 bases between. This CDR3 spans 13 amino acids. Germline values: CDR1 MNHEY, CDR2 SMNVEV (reference sequence). DNA of the CDR3: TGTGCCAGCGTCCTGGGCACTAACTATGGCTACACCTTC. Translation gives CASVLGTNYGYTF.

The rearrangement links TRBV2 to TRBJ2-7, with D possibly being TRBD1 (5 bases). The V gene lost 0 bases and the J gene lost 11 bases, with 11 bases spanning the gap. Germline V gives CDR1 SNHLY, CDR2 FYNNEI. CDR3 length: 12 amino acids. This chain's CDR3 is CASSEALGAKYF. The CDR3 region has the DNA TGTGCCAGCAGTGAAGCGCTTGGGGCGAAGTACTTC.

The CDR3 bases are TGTGCCAGCAGCCACGGCTACGAGCAGTACTTC. This gives the protein CASSHGYEQYF. The chain links TRBV27 to TRBJ2-7; no firm D call. In germline, CDR1 is MNHEY, CDR2 SMNVEV (reference sequence). The V and J ends lost 6 bases and 3 bases respectively, with 6 bases between them. The CDR3 covers 11 residues.

V usage is TRBV5-8 and J usage is TRBJ1-2, with 8 bases lining up with TRBD1. CDR3 length: 12 residues. The germline V gene encodes CDR1 SGHTS and CDR2 YDEGEE. J was trimmed by 7 bases and V by 4 bases; bases with no gene match: 3. The CDR3 is CASSRQGSGYTF. The DNA for the CDR3 is TGTGCCAGCAGCAGACAGGGGTCTGGCTACACCTTC.

The rearrangement links TRBV7-2 to TRBJ2-1; unclear D gene. The germline V gene has CDR1 SGHTA and CDR2 FQGNSA. CDR3 size: 15 residues. V lost 5 bases to trimming and J lost 4 bases, with 15 bases between them. The CDR3 nucleotides are TGTGCCAGCAGCCCTGAGGCAGGCCCATACAATGAGCAGTTCTTC. Translated, it gives CASSPEAGPYNEQFF.

This chain uses TRBV7-2 with TRBJ1-2; TRBD1 matches 8 bases. The CDR3 runs 15 residues. Germline lookup yields CDR1 SGHTA and CDR2 FQGNSA. After removal of 5 bases from V and 2 bases from J, the junction contained 7 bases not matched to a gene. CDR3 bases: TGTGCCAGCAGCCCGCAGGGGGCCCCGAACTATGGCTACACCTTC. Its protein product is CASSPQGAPNYGYTF. The whole variable domain, filled in from reference TRBV7-2 and TRBJ1-2, reads GAGVSQSPSNKVTEKGKDVELRCDPISGHTALYWYRQSLGQGLEFLIYFQGNSAPDKSGLPSDRFSAERTGGSVSTLTIQRTQQEDSAVYLCASSPQGAPNYGYTFGSGTRLTVV.

The chain links TRBV11-2 to TRBJ2-2; D unclear. CDR3 size: 15 residues. V gave up 7 bases and J gave up 0 bases, with 12 bases separating them. Germline V gives CDR1 SGHAT, CDR2 FQNNGV. CDR3 sequence reads: CASTPGRSNTGELFF. In nucleotides, the CDR3 is TGTGCCAGCACCCCGGGCAGATCGAACACCGGGGAGCTGTTTTTT.

The V and J genes are TRBV13 and TRBJ1-1; TRBD1 matches 9 bases. Germline V gene sequence: CDR1 PRHDT, CDR2 FYEKMQ (reference sequence). V dropped 4 bases and J dropped 7; count of bases not matched to a gene: 16. This CDR3 has 17 residues. CDR3: CASSSVPGQGSLGEAFF. CDR3 in DNA: TGTGCCAGCAGCTCCGTTCCGGGACAGGGTTCCTTGGGTGAAGCTTTCTTT.

V is TRBV27 and J is TRBJ1-2, with 7 bases identical to TRBD1. Germline V gene sequence: CDR1 MNHEY, CDR2 SMNVEV (reference sequence). Trimming took 5 bases from V and 5 from J; bases not matched to a gene: 23. CDR3 length: 19 residues. The CDR3 DNA is TGTGCCAGCAGTCCCCATACACCCCTCCGACAGGGAATTTTTTATGGCTACACCTTC. It yields the protein CASSPHTPLRQGIFYGYTF.

The CDR3 DNA sequence: TGTGCCAGCAGCTTAGGGAAACTAGCGGGGGGCTACAATGAGCAGTTCTTC. Translating it yields CASSLGKLAGGYNEQFF. The chain has TRBV7-2 and TRBJ2-1, with 12 bases fitting TRBD2. Unmatched junction bases numbered 4, after V lost 1 base and J lost 3 bases. CDR3 length: 17 residues. CDR1 is SGHTA, CDR2 FQGNSA, per germline.

This rearrangement joins TRBV5-4 to TRBJ2-5; 8 nucleotides line up with TRBD1. CDR1 and CDR2 from the germline V gene are SGHNT and YYREEE (reference sequence). J was trimmed by 5 bases and V by 4 bases; bases with no gene match: 10. The CDR3 runs to 15 residues. Here the CDR3 reads CASSPLQGVVETQYF. DNA of the CDR3: TGTGCCAGCAGCCCCCTACAGGGGGTGGTGGAGACCCAGTACTTC.

The V and J genes are TRBV10-2 and TRBJ2-4, with no clear D. This CDR3 spans 19 amino acids. Germline-derived CDR1 and CDR2 are WSHSY and SAAADI. V lost 0 bases to trimming and J lost 0 bases, with 18 bases between them. DNA for the CDR3: TGCGCCAGCAGTGAGTCTAACAAATGGGGTCGCGGAGCCAAAAACATTCAGTACTTC. Translated: CASSESNKWGRGAKNIQYF.

The chain employs TRBV27 and TRBJ2-2; D gene ambiguous. V lost 5 bases and J lost 3, with 13 bases in between. Looked up from germline, CDR1 is MNHEY and CDR2 is SMNVEV (reference sequence). This CDR3 contains 15 residues. The CDR3 DNA sequence: TGTGCCAGCAGTCCGTACCGGACCGACACCGGGGAGCTGTTTTTT. This translates into CASSPYRTDTGELFF.

The CDR3 protein is CASSLKGPGHPLPPSREQYF. The CDR3 DNA reads TGTGCCAGCAGTCTTAAGGGGCCTGGACACCCTCTTCCGCCCTCGAGAGAGCAGTACTTC. The rearrangement joins TRBV6-6 to TRBJ2-7; D is possibly TRBD1 (5 bases). Germline CDR1 is MNHNY and CDR2 is SVGAGI (reference sequence). This CDR3 has 20 amino acids. Trimming left V 5 bases short and J 7 bases short, with 36 bases between.

This clone was counted between two and nine times. V is TRBV7-3 and J is TRBJ1-1; TRBD1 might be the D (5 bases). The CDR3 length is 16 residues. Trimming took off 1 base at V and 0 bases at J, with 12 bases between the two ends. Germline V gene sequence: CDR1 SGHTA, CDR2 FQGTGA. The CDR3 region has the DNA TGTGCCAGCAGCTTAAAGCCAAGGGGCATGAACACTGAAGCTTTCTTT. It specifies CASSLKPRGMNTEAFF.

J is TRBJ1-1 and V is TRBV21-1. TRBV21-1 is a recognized pseudogene. CDR3 size: 21 residues. The CDR3 nucleotides read TGTGCCAGCAGCAAAGGCCGTCCCCACCCGGTAGATGGGGTAATGAACACTGAAGCTTTCTTT. Protein product: CASSKGRPHPVDGVMNTEAFF.